This TCR beta chain was found in a study of T cells in localized non-small cell lung cancer. The germline CDR1 and CDR2 sequences are LNHDA and SQIVND (reference sequence). The CDR3 has 17 residues. V dropped 7 bases and J dropped 2; count of bases not matched to a gene: 8. Overall study results and limits: In the blood, greater T cell density corresponded to longer overall survival. Median approximately 58 top-100 tumor clones were shared with paired adjacent lung.

The method was immunoSEQ multiplex PCR; TCRdb's version includes in-frame clones alone and lacks a portion of them. Found here are roughly 28,000 clones, roughly 90% of them singletons; the top ten hold 6.8%. Notes on this clone: Its antigen is currently unknown.

This receptor was taken from a male donor at least 60 years old with stage I lung adenocarcinoma. This chain uses TRBV19 with TRBJ2-6; 10 nucleotides match TRBD1. Sequenced material: peripheral blood, taken before any cancer treatment. The DNA of the CDR3 is TGTGCCAGTAACAGACAGGGGGCGGCTACTGGGGCCAACGTCCTGACTTTC. Protein product: CASNRQGAATGANVLTF.